A selection of T cell receptor beta chains follows, all from one sample in a study of T cell clonotyping in hematopoietic cell transplantation. Profiling relied on immunoSEQ multiplex PCR, and the TCRdb table lists in-frame clones only, not all of them. The profile covers approximately 17,000 clones, with roughly 90% appearing a single time and 2.7% taken by the ten largest. Material for sequencing was peripheral blood mononuclear cells. The receptor source for this set is a man aged 50 to 59 in good health. Some clones in this sample may be carry-over from other donors' samples. Each CDR3 is given with its conserved first and last residue. Clone size is given for some rows only: seen once, a few or many times, or a class if the clone is expanded.

>TRBV2|TRBJ1-4|.
CASHRRGGTREKLFF
>TRBV10-3|TRBJ2-2|.
CAISARSTGELFF
>TRBV6-5|TRBJ2-5|.
CASTPGTGRKTQYF
>TRBV19|TRBJ1-5|.
CASSMGGQPQHF
>TRBV5-4|TRBJ2-5|.
CASSRLAGGLATQYF
>TRBV5-4|TRBJ1-4|.
CASSLEGDNEKLFF
>TRBV5-1|TRBJ2-5|.
CASSPGLAAQRRETQYF
>TRBV9|TRBJ2-2|.
CASSSRHGLGTGELFF
>TRBV19|TRBJ1-5|.
CASSSGPAFNQPQHF
>TRBV5-6|TRBJ1-5|.
CASSLGMGGSQPQHF
>TRBV6-1|TRBJ1-6|.
CASSVRVSAYNSPLHF
>TRBV27|TRBJ1-6|.
CASTTGWNSPLHF
>TRBV15|TRBJ2-5|.
CATSRHLGQETQYF
>TRBV2|TRBJ2-1|.
CASSVRRGGGEQFF
>TRBV4-1|TRBJ1-5|.
CASSQSGGEVKQPQHF
>TRBV7-2|TRBJ1-2|once
CASGYGGNYGYTF
>TRBV30|TRBJ1-4|.
CAWSGNLGGEKLFF
>TRBV25-1|TRBJ2-7|.
CASRGTSRSYEQYF
>TRBV5-4|TRBJ2-2|.
CASSPWGTDNTGELFF
>TRBV10-3|TRBJ2-5|.
CAISAAGQETQYF
>TRBV5-1|TRBJ2-6|.
CASSLGQVSGANVLTF
>TRBV2|TRBJ1-2|once
CASSLASYGYTF
>TRBV6-5|TRBJ2-5|.
CASSYSGGGETQYF
>TRBV19|TRBJ2-3|.
CASSMGLAGGADTQYF
>TRBV30|TRBJ1-6|.
CAWSLSWGDDSPLHF
>TRBV6-1|TRBJ2-6|.
CAIQPQGSGANVLTF
>TRBV7-2|TRBJ1-2|.
CASSSRSGEYGYTF
>TRBV29-1|TRBJ2-5|.
CSVDRTGVGETQYF
>TRBV5-4|TRBJ2-3|.
CASSLVHSADTQYF
>TRBV19|TRBJ2-7|.
CASSTPWEQYF
>TRBV4-1|TRBJ1-6|.
CASSQLVVNSPLHF
>TRBV5-1|TRBJ2-5|.
CASSLVASQETQYF
>TRBV28|TRBJ1-6|few
CASSRQGAKNSPLHF
>TRBV10-2|TRBJ1-2|.
CASSDGTPAYWDYGYTF
>TRBV5-1|TRBJ2-4|.
CASSAGDRNIQYF
>TRBV6-1|TRBJ2-5|.
CASSEEEQAAQYF
>TRBV2|TRBJ2-2|.
CASSEGLAAGELFF
>TRBV5-1|TRBJ1-1|.
CASSPQGDNTEAFF
>TRBV30|TRBJ1-2|.
CAWSPGEAYGGYTF
>TRBV4-1|TRBJ2-3|few
CASSQAGGADTQYF
>TRBV2|TRBJ2-1|.
CASRVTMGEQFF
>TRBV29-1|TRBJ1-1|.
CSVTSGGNTEAFF
>TRBV9|TRBJ2-1|.
CASSPGGTDEQFF
>TRBV9|TRBJ1-6|.
CASSVRYESSPLHF
>TRBV9|TRBJ1-6|.
CASNPTGELVPLHF
>TRBV7-9|TRBJ2-7|.
CASSSPPGQLYEQYF
>TRBV7-6|TRBJ1-2|.
CASSLAPRLVGGYTF
>TRBV6-5|TRBJ1-5|.
CASSTGTGFQPQHF
>TRBV28|TRBJ1-2|.
CASSSNTADRYNYGYTF
>TRBV19|TRBJ2-6|.
CASRTSAYSGANVLTF
>TRBV21-1|TRBJ1-1|few
CASSKAGGHMTEAFF
>TRBV11-2|TRBJ1-6|.
CASSLEGRQGADSPLHF
>TRBV7-9|TRBJ2-3|.
CASSLTSGGTDTQYF